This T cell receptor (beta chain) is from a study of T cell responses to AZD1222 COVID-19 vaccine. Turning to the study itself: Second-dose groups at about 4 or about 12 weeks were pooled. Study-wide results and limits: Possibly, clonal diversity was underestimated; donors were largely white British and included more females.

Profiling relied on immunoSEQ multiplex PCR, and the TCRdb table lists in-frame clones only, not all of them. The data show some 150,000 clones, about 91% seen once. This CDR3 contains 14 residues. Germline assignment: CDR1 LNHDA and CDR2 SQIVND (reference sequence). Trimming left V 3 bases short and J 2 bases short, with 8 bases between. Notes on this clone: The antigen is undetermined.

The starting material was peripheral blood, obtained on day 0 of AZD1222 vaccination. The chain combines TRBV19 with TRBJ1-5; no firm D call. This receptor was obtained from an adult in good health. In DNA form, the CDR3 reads TGTGCCAGTAGTATGGGCAACCGCAATCAGCCCCAGCATTTT. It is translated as CASSMGNRNQPQHF.